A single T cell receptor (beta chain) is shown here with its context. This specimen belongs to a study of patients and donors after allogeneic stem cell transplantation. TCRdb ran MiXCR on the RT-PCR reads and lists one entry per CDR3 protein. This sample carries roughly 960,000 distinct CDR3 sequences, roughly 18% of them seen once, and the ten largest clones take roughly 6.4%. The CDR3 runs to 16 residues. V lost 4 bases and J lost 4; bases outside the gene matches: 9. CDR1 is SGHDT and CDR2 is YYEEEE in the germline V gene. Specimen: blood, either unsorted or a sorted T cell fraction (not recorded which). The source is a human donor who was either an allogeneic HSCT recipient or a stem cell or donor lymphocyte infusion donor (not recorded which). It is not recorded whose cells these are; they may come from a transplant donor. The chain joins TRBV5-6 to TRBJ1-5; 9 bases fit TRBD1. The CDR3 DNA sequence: TGTGCCAGCAGCCAAATGGGACAGGGAGGGAATCAGCCCCAGCATTTT. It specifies CASSQMGQGGNQPQHF.